These 32 T cell receptor beta chains share one sample of origin, sequenced in a study of blood T cell repertoires in COVID-19. Sequencing used immunoSEQ multiplex PCR; TCRdb keeps in-frame clones, though not all of them. The sample lists around 71,000 clones, 70% to 85% occurring once. Sequencing was carried out using peripheral blood. These receptor sequences come from a man between 70 and 80 years old with acute or convalescent COVID-19.

The chain uses TRBV4-2 and TRBJ1-5, with 7 bases matching TRBD1. Germline lookup yields CDR1 LGHNA and CDR2 YNFKEQ. The trim removed 0 bases at V and 5 bases at J, leaving 4 bases unmatched. CDR3 length: 15 amino acids. This chain's CDR3 is CASSQEGTEDQPQHF. CDR3 DNA: TGTGCCAGCAGCCAAGAAGGGACAGAAGATCAGCCCCAGCATTTT.

This clone was seen just once. This chain uses TRBV5-4 with TRBJ1-2; D is possibly TRBD1 (6 bases). Germline V gives CDR1 SGHNT, CDR2 YYREEE (reference sequence). With 4 bases removed from V and 8 bases from J, the gap between germline ends came to 15 bases. There are 13 residues in the CDR3. Written as DNA, the CDR3 is TGTGCCAGCAGCCCCCAGGGGACGGGCGGCTACACCTTC. Protein: CASSPQGTGGYTF.

The chain combines TRBV11-3 with TRBJ2-7; D is possibly TRBD2 (5 bases). The CDR3 consists of 13 residues. Germline CDR1 SGHNT, CDR2 YENEEA. V gave up 1 base and J gave up 3 bases, with 7 bases separating them. The CDR3 protein is CASSLGRGYEQYF. The CDR3 DNA reads TGTGCCAGCAGCTTAGGACGGGGCTACGAGCAGTACTTC.

The V call is TRBV21-1, the J call TRBJ2-7; the listed D gene, TRBD2, was not tested against the DNA. TRBV21-1 is termed a pseudogene. This CDR3 is 16 amino acids long. CDR3 nucleotide sequence: TGTGCCAGCAGCAAAAAGCCTCGGCGGCTAACCTACGAGCAGTACTTC. It codes for CASSKKPRRLTYEQYF.

The chain couples TRBV12-3 or TRBV12-4 to TRBJ2-5, with TRBD2 as a possible D gene (5 bases). Trimming removed 5 bases from V and 3 bases from J, with 10 bases in between. The CDR3 covers 13 residues. The DNA of the CDR3 is TGTGCCAGCAGTCCGGACTGGGAAGAGACCCAGTACTTC. Protein product: CASSPDWEETQYF.

The rearrangement joins TRBV28 to TRBJ1-4; TRBD1 is a possible D gene (5 bases). V lost 7 bases and J lost 7, with 13 bases in between. Germline lookup yields CDR1 MDHEN and CDR2 SYDVKM. This CDR3 has 13 amino acids. The CDR3 coding sequence is TGTGCCAGCATCCGGGGGAGAACTGAAAAACTGTTTTTT. It is translated as CASIRGRTEKLFF. Combining the CDR3 with reference TRBV28 and TRBJ1-4 gives the whole variable domain DVKVTQSSRYLVKRTGEKVFLECVQDMDHENMFWYRQDPGLGLRLIYFSYDVKMKEKGDIPEGYSVSREKKERFSLILESASTNQTSMYLCASIRGRTEKLFFGSGTQLSVL.

J is TRBJ2-7 and V is TRBV29-1, with D tentatively TRBD2 (5 bases). V lost 1 base and J 3 bases, leaving 16 bases between the germline ends. Germline V gene lookup returns CDR1 SQVTM and CDR2 ANQGSEA. This CDR3 has 15 residues. Written as DNA, the CDR3 is TGCAGCGTTGAAGCCCCGGGGAAACGGAACTACGAGCAGTACTTC. Encoded protein: CSVEAPGKRNYEQYF.

V and J are TRBV14 and TRBJ1-1; 8 bases map to TRBD1. Germline CDR1 reads SGHDN; CDR2 reads FVKESK. The CDR3 sequence is 14 residues long. J was trimmed by 4 bases and V by 6 bases; bases with no gene match: 7. The CDR3: CASRVTGVGTEAFF. The CDR3 DNA reads as TGTGCCAGCAGGGTGACAGGGGTTGGCACTGAAGCTTTCTTT.

The chain has TRBV19 and TRBJ2-6; no firm D call. Between the trimmed V and J ends, which lost 1 base and 3 bases, there was a span of 7 bases. This CDR3 spans 15 amino acids. Germline CDR1 reads LNHDA; CDR2 reads SQIVND (reference sequence). This CDR3 is CASSIGGFGANVLTF. Written as DNA, the CDR3 is TGTGCCAGTAGTATAGGCGGCTTTGGGGCCAACGTCCTGACTTTC.

The chain uses TRBV7-8 and TRBJ1-4, with D possibly being TRBD1 (6 bases). The CDR3 is 14 amino acids. Germline CDR1 reads SGHVS; CDR2 reads FQNEAQ. Between the trimmed V and J ends, which lost 5 bases and 8 bases, there was a span of 15 bases. The CDR3 sequence is CASSQGQIEEKLFF. CDR3 DNA: TGTGCCAGCAGCCAGGGGCAGATTGAGGAAAAACTGTTTTTT.

This sequence joins TRBV6-2 or TRBV6-3 and TRBJ1-1; TRBD1 matches 7 bases. CDR3 length: 17 amino acids. Germline CDR1 MNHEY, CDR2 SVGEGT. Unmatched junction bases numbered 8, after V lost 1 base and J lost 0 bases. The CDR3: CASSYLARQGMNTEAFF. CDR3 DNA sequence: TGTGCCAGCAGTTACTTGGCACGACAGGGAATGAACACTGAAGCTTTCTTT.

The rearrangement joins TRBV18 to TRBJ2-1, with D perhaps TRBD1 (5 bases). Germline V gives CDR1 KGHSH, CDR2 LQKENI. The CDR3 has 17 amino acids. V dropped 4 bases and J dropped 0 bases, with 16 bases sitting between them. The CDR3 DNA sequence: TGTGCCAGCTCACGGAACATGGGGCCAAGCTCCTACAATGAGCAGTTCTTC. This codes for CASSRNMGPSSYNEQFF. Drawing the rest from reference TRBV18 and TRBJ2-1, the complete variable domain is NAGVMQNPRHLVRRRGQEARLRCSPMKGHSHVYWYRQLPEEGLKFMVYLQKENIIDESGMPKERFSAEFPKEGPSILRIQQVVRGDSAAYFCASSRNMGPSSYNEQFFGPGTRLTVL.

The chain links TRBV7-3 to TRBJ1-1, with D possibly TRBD1 on 5 matching bases. The V end lost 2 bases, the J end lost 5 bases, and 12 bases lay between the germline ends. In germline, CDR1 is SGHTA, CDR2 FQGTGA. This CDR3 is 14 amino acids long. The CDR3 bases are TGTGCCAGCAGCTTATCGAGGACATCGACTGAAGCTTTCTTT. Translation gives CASSLSRTSTEAFF.

The chain combines TRBV19 with TRBJ1-2; 7 bases are shared with TRBD1. Germline CDR1 reads LNHDA; CDR2 reads SQIVND (reference sequence). CDR3 length equals 15 residues. V lost 2 bases to trimming and J lost 3 bases; unmatched junction nucleotides: 6. For the CDR3, the DNA is TGTGCCAGTAGTATAAGTGGGACAGAAGACTATGGCTACACCTTC. Protein: CASSISGTEDYGYTF. The entire variable domain, with the rest obtained from reference TRBV19 and TRBJ1-2, is as follows: DGGITQSPKYLFRKEGQNVTLSCEQNLNHDAMYWYRQDPGQGLRLIYYSQIVNDFQKGDIAEGYSVSREKKESFPLTVTSAQKNPTAFYLCASSISGTEDYGYTFGSGTRLTVV.

This rearrangement joins TRBV7-2 to TRBJ2-1; 11 bases fit TRBD2. V was clipped by 5 bases and J by 5 bases; unmatched bases: 8. Germline values: CDR1 SGHTA, CDR2 FQGNSA. This CDR3 is built from 16 residues. The DNA of the CDR3 is TGTGCCAGCAGCCCCACCGGACTAGCGGGCAACAATGAGCAGTTCTTC. It is translated as CASSPTGLAGNNEQFF.

The chain recombines TRBV24-1 with TRBJ2-2; 8 positions match TRBD2. The CDR3 runs to 15 residues. CDR1 is KGHDR, CDR2 SFDVKD, per germline. V gave up 4 bases and J gave up 6 bases; unmatched junction bases: 6. The DNA of the CDR3 is TGTGCCACCAGTGACTCGTCCGGGGGGGCCGGGGAGCTGTTTTTT. As protein: CATSDSSGGAGELFF.

This rearrangement joins TRBV6-5 to TRBJ1-6, with D hard to call. The ends were cut back, 7 bases at V and 2 bases at J, with 12 bases in the middle. Germline CDR1 MNHEY, CDR2 SVGAGI. The CDR3 contains 15 residues. The CDR3 DNA reads as TGTGCCAGCACTCCTGGCGGCACCTATAATTCACCCCTCCACTTT. Its translation: CASTPGGTYNSPLHF.

This chain links TRBV6-5 with TRBJ1-2, with D unclear. CDR1 MNHEY and CDR2 SVGAGI come from the germline V gene. The CDR3 is made up of 12 amino acids. The V gene lost 0 bases and the J gene lost 6 bases, with 5 bases spanning the gap. CDR3 amino acids: CASSYSRDGYTF. The CDR3, as DNA: TGTGCCAGCAGTTACTCTCGCGATGGCTACACCTTC.

This clone was seen just once. The chain combines TRBV6-5 with TRBJ2-7, with D tentatively TRBD2 (5 bases). Germline assignment: CDR1 MNHEY and CDR2 SVGAGI. The CDR3 sequence is 12 residues long. Trimming stripped 7 bases from V and 6 bases from J, with 13 bases between. This CDR3 reads CASTSGRGEQYF. CDR3 coding DNA: TGTGCCAGCACTTCGGGTCGGGGCGAGCAGTACTTC.

This chain uses TRBV5-1 with TRBJ2-1; TRBD1 matches 11 bases. V was pared by 5 bases and J by 8 bases, with 6 bases of the junction left unmatched. Germline V gene data show CDR1 as SGHRS and CDR2 as YFSETQ. This CDR3 region has 14 residues. Written as DNA, the CDR3 is TGCGCCAGCAGTCCGGGACAGGGGGAGTATGAGCAGTTCTTC. This sequence encodes CASSPGQGEYEQFF.

The chain recombines TRBV19 with TRBJ1-1; TRBD1 aligns across 7 bases. The V segment lost 0 bases and the J segment 4 bases; nucleotides outside the gene matches: 8. There are 16 residues in the CDR3. In germline, CDR1 is LNHDA, CDR2 SQIVND (reference sequence). CDR3 DNA sequence: TGTGCCAGTAGTATAGATCCTAGACAGGGAGGCACTGAAGCTTTCTTT. Its translation is CASSIDPRQGGTEAFF.

The chain recombines TRBV6-5 with TRBJ2-2; D may be TRBD2 (6 bases). The CDR3 sequence is 14 residues long. CDR1 and CDR2 (germline): MNHEY, SVGAGI. V lost 4 bases, J lost 4 bases, and 10 bases lay in between. CDR3 DNA sequence: TGTGCCAGCAGTTCTAGCGTAGTCACCGGGGAGCTGTTTTTT. Amino acid sequence: CASSSSVVTGELFF.

This clone was seen a single time. The rearrangement uses TRBV7-8 and TRBJ2-7; TRBD1 matches 8 bases. This CDR3 has 14 residues. Germline V lookup: CDR1 SGHVS, CDR2 FQNEAQ. After removal of 5 bases from V and 3 bases from J, the junction contained 6 bases not matched to a gene. CDR3 sequence (DNA): TGTGCCAGCAGCGCTAGCGACAGGGGCTACGAGCAGTACTTC. This gives the protein CASSASDRGYEQYF.

This clone was seen only once. The chain is built from TRBV5-4 and TRBJ1-4; 8 nucleotides match TRBD1. Looked up from germline, CDR1 is SGHNT and CDR2 is YYREEE (reference sequence). This CDR3 region has 15 residues. The V gene end was trimmed by 2 bases and the J gene end by 7 bases; junction bases not matched to a gene: 7. CDR3: CASSFDRGASEKLFF. As DNA, the CDR3 is TGTGCCAGCAGCTTCGACAGGGGAGCTAGTGAAAAACTGTTTTTT.

The J gene is TRBJ2-1, the V gene TRBV7-6; TRBD2 is a possible D gene (6 bases). Germline values: CDR1 SGHVS, CDR2 FNYEAQ. Between the trimmed V and J ends, which lost 5 bases and 9 bases, there was a span of 14 bases. The CDR3 totals 13 residues. This chain's CDR3 is CASSPGTYGEQFF. CDR3 in DNA: TGTGCCAGCAGCCCCGGGACTTACGGTGAGCAGTTCTTC.

CDR3 DNA sequence: TGTGCCAGCAGCTTAACAAGGGGGAAAAATGAGCAGTTCTTC. Translation gives CASSLTRGKNEQFF. This sequence joins TRBV7-3 and TRBJ2-1; weak D call: TRBD1 (6 bases). Germline CDR1 and CDR2: SGHTA and FQGTGA. The CDR3 has 14 residues. V gave up 0 bases and J gave up 7 bases, with 10 bases separating them.

The V gene is TRBV6-1, the J gene TRBJ2-1, with TRBD1 matching 9 bases. The length of the CDR3 is 16 residues. V shed 1 base, J shed 3 bases, and the junction held 4 bases outside the gene matches. Germline V gene lookup returns CDR1 MNHNS and CDR2 SASEGT. The CDR3 is CASSEVRTGDYNEQFF. CDR3 DNA sequence: TGTGCCAGCAGTGAAGTGAGGACAGGGGACTACAATGAGCAGTTCTTC.

The chain combines TRBV7-6 with TRBJ2-5, with 9 bases matching TRBD2. V lost 6 bases and J lost 5; bases outside the gene matches: 13. The CDR3 sequence is 16 residues long. Germline-derived CDR1 and CDR2 are SGHVS and FNYEAQ. The CDR3 loop reads CASRQVGGRDRETQYF. The CDR3 bases are TGTGCCAGCAGACAAGTAGGCGGGAGGGATCGCGAGACCCAGTACTTC.

V and J are TRBV9 and TRBJ1-2; 7 bases fit TRBD1. Germline V CDR1 and CDR2: SGDLS, YYNGEE. Trimming took 5 bases from V and 6 from J; bases not matched to a gene: 4. This CDR3 is built from 12 residues. For the CDR3, the DNA is TGTGCCAGCAGGGACAGGCTCGATGGCTACACCTTC. Protein product: CASRDRLDGYTF.

The chain uses TRBV3-1 (or the pseudogene TRBV3-2) and TRBJ1-1; no clear D. Per germline, CDR1 LGHDT and CDR2 YNNKEL (reference sequence). This CDR3 is 16 amino acids long. The V end lost 1 base, the J end lost 6 bases, and 18 bases lay between the germline ends. As DNA, the CDR3 is TGTGCCAGCAGCCAAGGGAGGAGATCCACTGGGGCTGAAGCTTTCTTT. Its protein product is CASSQGRRSTGAEAFF.

This chain uses TRBV29-1 with TRBJ2-7; 7 positions match TRBD1. Germline CDR1 and CDR2: SQVTM and ANQGSEA. V gave up 4 bases and J gave up 3 bases; unmatched junction bases: 12. The CDR3 consists of 15 residues. The CDR3 DNA sequence: TGCAGCGTTGTGCCCTCTACAGGGGCCTACTACGAGCAGTACTTC. Residues: CSVVPSTGAYYEQYF.

The chain combines TRBV27 with TRBJ2-7, with D possibly TRBD1 on 6 matching bases. The CDR3 has 16 amino acids. The germline V gene has CDR1 MNHEY and CDR2 SMNVEV (reference sequence). Trimming stripped 2 bases from V and 1 base from J, with 15 bases between. This CDR3 reads CASSLRFAQGSYEQYF. The CDR3 region has the DNA TGTGCCAGCAGTTTAAGGTTTGCACAGGGTTCCTACGAGCAGTACTTC.